This TCR beta chain was retrieved from a study of graft-versus-host responses after intestinal transplantation. At the level of the study: Recipients had transplants, and these were multivisceral, liver-intestinal, or isolated intestinal. Points from the study as a whole: Early post-transplant HvG declines were associated with peak circulating GvH clone levels. GvH clones surfaced in recipient marrow, some emerging earlier in ileum or blood. Allograft graft-versus-host to host-versus-graft clonal ratios ran high in patients with graft-donor T cell macrochimerism.

This table comes from immunoSEQ multiplex PCR, and its TCRdb copy is limited to in-frame clones, with some not included. The table shows roughly 28,000 clones, with roughly 87% occurring only once. A note on this clone: Its specificity is not known.

CDR3 length equals 16 residues. Germline V gives CDR1 SGDLS, CDR2 YYNGEE. V was clipped by 3 bases and J by 0 bases, with 12 bases between them. The TCR was taken from a human patient who received an intestinal transplant, so some T cells may come from the graft donor. This material consisted of PBMCs, taken nearly 470 days after intestinal transplantation. This rearrangement joins TRBV9 to TRBJ2-2; perhaps TRBD1 as D (6 bases). This CDR3 reads CASSAPGHTNTGELFF. CDR3 DNA: TGTGCCAGCAGCGCCCCGGGACATACGAACACCGGGGAGCTGTTTTTT.